Listed here are 17 T cell receptor beta chains from one sample, sequenced in a study of Ad26.COV2.S vaccination and SARS-CoV-2 variants. The treatment is: roughly 19 received Ad26.COV2.S at low or high dose, single or two shots; five or six received placebo; per-sample allocation not given. Material that was analyzed had been drawn on day 63 after the first vaccine or placebo injection. Sequencing was performed with immunoSEQ multiplex PCR; in TCRdb, only in-frame clones are kept and a portion is missing. The sample yields around 450,000 clones, roughly 89% seen once. The sequenced sample was peripheral blood, obtained in a trial of Ad26.COV2.S vaccine versus placebo. Receptors originate from a person between 18 and 59 years old who received the Ad26.COV2.S COVID-19 vaccine or a placebo.

Turning to this clone: The junction differs from germline at one of its ends, possibly a read error. The chain couples TRBV7-7 to TRBJ2-1, with 8 positions matching TRBD2. This CDR3 spans 19 amino acids. Germline CDR1 is SSHAT and CDR2 is FNYEAQ (reference sequence). Here the CDR3 reads CASSLVHLRELAVYNEQFF. CDR3 in DNA: TGTGCTAGCAGCTTAGTTCACCTGAGGGAACTAGCGGTATACAATGAGCAGTTCTTC.

The gene calls are TRBV6-5 and TRBJ1-2; the D gene is possibly TRBD1 (6 bases). The germline V and J ends were trimmed by 0 bases and 4 bases, with 12 bases remaining between them. Germline CDR1 reads MNHEY; CDR2 reads SVGAGI. CDR3 length: 15 amino acids. The CDR3 is CASSYSRRGVYGYTF. Written as DNA, the CDR3 is TGTGCCAGCAGTTACTCGCGCAGGGGTGTCTATGGCTACACCTTC.

The chain carries TRBV5-1 and TRBJ2-7, with D possibly called TRBD1 or TRBD2 (6 bases each). From germline, CDR1 is SGHRS and CDR2 YFSETQ. V lost 0 bases and J 2 bases, leaving 12 bases between the germline ends. The CDR3 is made up of 15 amino acids. The CDR3 coding sequence is TGCGCCAGCAGCTTGGGGAGGGGGGCGACCTACGAGCAGTACGTC. Translating it yields CASSLGRGATYEQYV.

This rearrangement joins TRBV5-1 to TRBJ1-5; 9 positions match TRBD1. Germline trimming cut 4 bases from V and 6 bases from J; bases unmatched to any gene: 8. Germline V lookup: CDR1 SGHRS, CDR2 YFSETQ. There are 15 residues in the CDR3. The CDR3 sequence: CASSTTGGGGQPQHF. CDR3 sequence (DNA): TGCGCCAGCAGCACTACAGGGGGCGGGGGTCAGCCCCAGCATTTT. The entire variable domain, with the rest obtained from reference TRBV5-1 and TRBJ1-5, is as follows: KAGVTQTPRYLIKTRGQQVTLSCSPISGHRSVSWYQQTPGQGLQFLFEYFSETQRNKGNFPGRFSGRQFSNSRSEMNVSTLELGDSALYLCASSTTGGGGQPQHFGDGTRLSIL.

V usage is TRBV6-2 or TRBV6-3 and J usage is TRBJ1-1; D unclear. This CDR3 is 15 amino acids long. The germline V gene encodes CDR1 MNHEY and CDR2 SVGEGT. The ends were cut back, 5 bases at V and 0 bases at J, with 13 bases in the middle. The CDR3 is CASSHAVWLNTEAFF. DNA for the CDR3: TGTGCCAGCAGTCACGCGGTTTGGTTGAACACTGAAGCTTTCTTT.

The chain carries TRBV5-6 and TRBJ2-2, with TRBD1 matching over 10 bases. Germline-derived CDR1 and CDR2 are SGHDT and YYEEEE. With V trimmed by 3 bases and J by 5 bases, 7 bases remained unmatched. The CDR3 totals 16 residues. The CDR3 bases are TGTGCCAGCAGCTCAGGACAGGGGGTCACGACCGGGGAGCTGTTTTTT. Translated: CASSSGQGVTTGELFF.

The genes are TRBV7-8 and TRBJ2-3; 9 bases agree with TRBD2. The germline CDR1 and CDR2 sequences are SGHVS and FQNEAQ. The CDR3 is 16 residues long. V shed 3 bases, J shed 5 bases, and the junction held 9 bases outside the gene matches. The CDR3 region has the DNA TGTGCCAGCAGCTTGCCCCCCCTAGCGGGGAGAGATACGCAGTATTTT. It yields the protein CASSLPPLAGRDTQYF. Together with reference TRBV7-8 and TRBJ2-3, the CDR3 gives the full variable domain: GAGVSQSPRYKVAKRGQDVALRCDPISGHVSLFWYQQALGQGPEFLTYFQNEAQLDKSGLPSDRFFAERPEGSVSTLKIQRTQQEDSAVYLCASSLPPLAGRDTQYFGPGTRLTVL.

The rearrangement joins TRBV12-3 or TRBV12-4 to TRBJ1-5, with D hard to call. The CDR3 length is 13 residues. Trimming left V 4 bases short and J 3 bases short, with 7 bases between. Written as DNA, the CDR3 is TGTGCCAGCAGTTCCCGTTACAATCAGCCCCAGCATTTT. Its protein product is CASSSRYNQPQHF.

This clone was counted a single time. This rearrangement joins TRBV6-2 or TRBV6-3 to TRBJ2-7; the D gene is possibly TRBD1 (5 bases). The germline CDR1 and CDR2 sequences are MNHEY and SVGEGT. V dropped 5 bases and J dropped 8 bases, with 19 bases sitting between them. The CDR3 extends over 14 amino acids. The CDR3 reads CASSTQGQVYQQYV. CDR3 nucleotides: TGTGCCAGCAGTACCCAGGGTCAAGTTTATCAGCAGTACGTC.

With regard to this clone: This sample includes further DNA sequences coding for the same CDR3. This rearrangement joins TRBV30 to TRBJ2-5; D remains ambiguous. The CDR3 consists of 11 residues. V was pared by 3 bases and J by 2 bases, with 4 bases between. Per the germline V gene, CDR1 is GTSNPN and CDR2 is SVGIG (reference sequence). The CDR3 DNA sequence: TGTGCCTGGAGCCCACAAGAGACCCAGTACTTC. This encodes CAWSPQETQYF.

The chain uses TRBV4-1 and TRBJ2-3, with D uncertain. Germline V gene sequence: CDR1 MGHRA, CDR2 YSYEKL. The CDR3 extends over 14 amino acids. Trimming pared 0 bases from V and 4 bases from J, leaving 8 bases between. In DNA form, the CDR3 reads TGCGCCAGCAGCCAAGAGGAAAGGGCAGATACGCAGTATTTT. It yields the protein CASSQEERADTQYF.

The chain couples TRBV7-6 to TRBJ2-1, with D unresolved. Germline V gives CDR1 SGHVS, CDR2 FNYEAQ. This CDR3 is 13 amino acids long. V lost 5 bases, J lost 5 bases, and 10 bases lay in between. The CDR3 nucleotides are TGTGCCAGCAGCGAGCACTCGAACAATGAGCAGTTCTTC. As protein: CASSEHSNNEQFF.

CDR3 loop: CASSLGLAGPSLGYNEQFF. The CDR3 nucleotides are TGTGCCAGCAGCCTGGGACTAGCGGGACCAAGTCTGGGATACAATGAGCAGTTCTTC. The rearrangement uses TRBV7-9 and TRBJ2-1, with 13 nucleotides matching TRBD2. The germline CDR1 and CDR2 sequences are SEHNR and FQNEAQ (reference sequence). The length of the CDR3 is 19 residues. Germline trimming cut 5 bases from V and 4 bases from J; bases unmatched to any gene: 14. Variable domain in full (rest from reference TRBV7-9 and TRBJ2-1): DTGVSQNPRHKITKRGQNVTFRCDPISEHNRLYWYRQTLGQGPEFLTYFQNEAQLEKSRLLSDRFSAERPKGSFSTLEIQRTEQGDSAMYLCASSLGLAGPSLGYNEQFFGPGTRLTVL.

This clone was seen once. The chain links TRBV28 to TRBJ1-1; D remains ambiguous. Germline V gene sequence: CDR1 MDHEN, CDR2 SYDVKM. The V end was cut by 2 bases, the J end by 7 bases, with 8 bases between. The CDR3 covers 12 residues. The CDR3 nucleotides are TGTGCCAGCAGTTTAATCTCTAATGAAGCTTTCTTT. This gives the protein CASSLISNEAFF.

About this clone: The same CDR3 is also encoded by other DNA sequences in this sample. V and J are TRBV28 and TRBJ2-5; 7 bases fit TRBD1. CDR1 and CDR2 from the germline V gene are MDHEN and SYDVKM. V lost 3 bases and J lost 5; bases outside the gene matches: 6. The CDR3 spans 14 residues. This chain's CDR3 is CASSLLGGGETQYF. In DNA, the CDR3 is TGTGCCAGCAGTTTGTTAGGGGGCGGGGAGACCCAGTACTTC.

The J gene is TRBJ1-1, the V gene TRBV28; a possible D gene is TRBD1 (5 bases). This CDR3 contains 14 residues. Germline CDR1 and CDR2: MDHEN and SYDVKM. The ends were cut back, 2 bases at V and 4 bases at J, with 11 bases in the middle. The CDR3 DNA reads as TGTGCCAGCAGTTTAACCCCAAGGGGCACTGAAGCTTTCTTT. Translation gives CASSLTPRGTEAFF. The full variable domain, its missing parts supplied by reference TRBV28 and TRBJ1-1, is DVKVTQSSRYLVKRTGEKVFLECVQDMDHENMFWYRQDPGLGLRLIYFSYDVKMKEKGDIPEGYSVSREKKERFSLILESASTNQTSMYLCASSLTPRGTEAFFGQGTRLTVV.

V is TRBV27 and J is TRBJ1-2; D gene unclear. There are 13 residues in the CDR3. Germline CDR1 and CDR2: MNHEY and SMNVEV (reference sequence). The germline V and J ends were trimmed by 5 bases and 8 bases, with 15 bases remaining between them. The chain's CDR3 is CASSARPAEGYTF. The CDR3 nucleotides are TGTGCCAGCAGTGCTAGACCCGCGGAAGGCTACACCTTC.